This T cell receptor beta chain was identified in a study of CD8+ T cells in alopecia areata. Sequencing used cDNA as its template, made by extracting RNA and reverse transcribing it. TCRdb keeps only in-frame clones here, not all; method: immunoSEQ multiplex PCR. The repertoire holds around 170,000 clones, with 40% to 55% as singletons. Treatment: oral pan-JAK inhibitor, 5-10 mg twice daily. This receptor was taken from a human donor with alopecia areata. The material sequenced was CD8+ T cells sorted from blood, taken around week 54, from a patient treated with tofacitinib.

This CDR3 reads CASSLFQNTEAFF. Written as DNA, the CDR3 is TGTGCCAGCAGCTTATTTCAGAACACTGAAGCTTTCTTT. The genes are TRBV7-2 and TRBJ1-1; D call uncertain. V gave up 2 bases and J gave up 1 base, with 5 bases separating them. CDR1 and CDR2 from the germline V gene are SGHTA and FQGNSA. The CDR3 covers 13 residues.